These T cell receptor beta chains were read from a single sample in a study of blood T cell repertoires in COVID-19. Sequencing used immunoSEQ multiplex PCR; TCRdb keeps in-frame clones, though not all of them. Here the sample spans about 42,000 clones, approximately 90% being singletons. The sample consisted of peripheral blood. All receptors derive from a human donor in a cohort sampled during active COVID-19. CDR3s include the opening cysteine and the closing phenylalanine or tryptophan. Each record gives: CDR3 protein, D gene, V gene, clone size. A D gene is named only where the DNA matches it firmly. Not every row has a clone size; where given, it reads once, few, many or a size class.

CDR3: CASRKQGSGNTIYF; D: TRBD1; V: TRBV6-5; size: NA
CDR3: CASTRDRYIFSGNTIYF; D: TRBD1; V: TRBV2; size: NA
CDR3: CASGDRAEAFF; D: TRBD1; V: TRBV2; size: NA
CDR3: CASSPSGGGSSQPQHF; D: NA; V: TRBV18; size: NA
CDR3: CASSLSPGLAGTYEQYF; D: TRBD2; V: TRBV7-9; size: NA
CDR3: CASSYTTGNNSPLHF; D: NA; V: TRBV6-5; size: once
CDR3: CAWSRQRGLYEQYF; D: TRBD2; V: TRBV30; size: once
CDR3: CASSRRGLAGDNTGELFF; D: TRBD2; V: TRBV19; size: NA
CDR3: CASTGRSYNSPLHF; D: NA; V: TRBV6-5; size: NA
CDR3: CASSRTRRSNYGYTF; D: NA; V: TRBV7-2; size: NA
CDR3: CASNRRENEQFF; D: NA; V: TRBV28; size: NA
CDR3: CASSTANRETGPYF; D: NA; V: TRBV5-1; size: NA
CDR3: CASSYPAGSSYEQYF; D: NA; V: TRBV6-6; size: NA
CDR3: CASSDGGFSNQPQHF; D: NA; V: TRBV6-6; size: NA
CDR3: CASSRTSGKYQETQYF; D: TRBD2; V: TRBV18; size: NA
CDR3: CASSVSGSYNEQFF; D: NA; V: TRBV9; size: NA
CDR3: CASSSRDNQPQHF; D: NA; V: TRBV18; size: NA
CDR3: CASSIREENIQYF; D: NA; V: TRBV19; size: NA
CDR3: CASSLSGNYGYTF; D: NA; V: TRBV12-3/TRBV12-4; size: NA